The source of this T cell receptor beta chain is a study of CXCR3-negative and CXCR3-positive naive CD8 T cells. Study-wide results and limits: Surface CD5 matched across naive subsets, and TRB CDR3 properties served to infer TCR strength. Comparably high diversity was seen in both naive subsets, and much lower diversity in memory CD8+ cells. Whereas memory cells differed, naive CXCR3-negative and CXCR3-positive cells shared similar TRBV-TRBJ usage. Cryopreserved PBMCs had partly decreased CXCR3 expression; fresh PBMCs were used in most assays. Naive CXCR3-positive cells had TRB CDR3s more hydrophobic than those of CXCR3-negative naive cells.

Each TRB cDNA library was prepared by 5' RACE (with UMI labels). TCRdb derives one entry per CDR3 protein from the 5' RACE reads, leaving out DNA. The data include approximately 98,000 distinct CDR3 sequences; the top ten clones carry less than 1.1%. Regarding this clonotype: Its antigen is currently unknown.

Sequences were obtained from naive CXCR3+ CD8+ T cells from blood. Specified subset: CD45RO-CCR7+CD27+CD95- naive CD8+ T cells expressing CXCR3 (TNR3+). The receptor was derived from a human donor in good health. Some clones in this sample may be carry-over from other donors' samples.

The CDR3 is CASSYRGLNNEQFF. The gene calls are TRBV12-3 or TRBV12-4 and TRBJ2-1. The CDR3 contains 14 residues.